These 29 T cell receptor beta chains share one sample of origin, sequenced in a study of T cells in Graves' hyperthyroidism and ophthalmopathy. TCR beta CDR3 region amplification was performed from RNA transcripts. Using the HTBI primer set, a first-round RT-PCR was run on the TCR CDR3. From the multiplex PCR reads, TCRdb called clonotypes with MiXCR, one entry per CDR3 protein. Here the sample spans about 290,000 distinct CDR3 sequences, about an eighth being singletons. Sequences were obtained from blood. All receptors come from a woman aged 30 to 39 with Graves' hyperthyroidism that later progressed to Graves' ophthalmopathy.

Many counts were recorded for this clonotype. V usage is TRBV4-1 and J usage is TRBJ1-5; D possibly corresponds to TRBD1 (5 bases). The germline V gene encodes CDR1 MGHRA and CDR2 YSYEKL. This CDR3 has 16 amino acids. Trimming pared 2 bases from V and 3 bases from J, leaving 14 bases between. CDR3 coding DNA: TGCGCCAGCAGCCAAAAGGGCAGGGACCTCAATCAGCCCCAGCATTTT. Protein product: CASSQKGRDLNQPQHF.

This clonotype was detected only a few times. One end of the junction fails to match germline, which may point to a read error. The V and J genes are TRBV7-7 and TRBJ1-3, with no clear D. This CDR3 has 13 amino acids. Looked up from germline, CDR1 is SSHAT and CDR2 is FNYEAQ (reference sequence). This CDR3 is CASSREPGNTIYF. The CDR3 DNA follows: TGTGCTAGCAGCCGGGAGCCTGGAAACACCATATATTTT.

This clonotype was detected ten times or more. The chain recombines TRBV7-2 with TRBJ2-7; 10 bases fit TRBD1. This CDR3 region has 15 residues. CDR1 SGHTA and CDR2 FQGNSA come from the germline V gene. V dropped 5 bases and J dropped 3; count of bases not matched to a gene: 7. CDR3 coding DNA: TGTGCCAGCAGCCGGACAGGGGGAGGATACTACGAGCAGTACTTC. Translation: CASSRTGGGYYEQYF.

Ten or more counts support this clonotype. This rearrangement joins TRBV7-9 to TRBJ2-7; 7 positions match TRBD2. The CDR3 has 14 residues. Germline CDR1 and CDR2: SEHNR and FQNEAQ (reference sequence). V was clipped by 5 bases and J by 2 bases; unmatched bases: 6. CDR3 sequence (DNA): TGTGCCAGCAGCCCGGACGGGAGGCCCTACGAGCAGTACTTC. It translates to CASSPDGRPYEQYF.

This clonotype was counted ten times or more. The chain has TRBV27 and TRBJ2-1, with 9 bases that match TRBD1. This CDR3 is built from 17 residues. V lost 0 bases, J lost 4 bases, and 7 bases stayed unmatched. The germline CDR1 and CDR2 sequences are MNHEY and SMNVEV (reference sequence). CDR3 coding DNA: TGTGCCAGCAGTTTATCGTCCGGGACAGGGTCTTACAATGAGCAGTTCTTC. It translates to CASSLSSGTGSYNEQFF.

The V and J genes are TRBV6-2 or TRBV6-3 and TRBJ2-7, with 8 bases matching TRBD1. CDR3 length equals 13 residues. Germline assignment: CDR1 MNHEY and CDR2 SVGEGT. The V segment lost 5 bases and the J segment 7 bases; nucleotides outside the gene matches: 7. CDR3 DNA: TGTGCCAGCAGTGACAGGGGAGTGGGGGAGCAGTACTTC. It encodes CASSDRGVGEQYF.

V gene TRBV5-4 combines with J gene TRBJ2-1; D is possibly TRBD2 (6 bases). This CDR3 comprises 15 residues. Germline loops: CDR1 SGHNT, CDR2 YYREEE (reference sequence). V lost 4 bases to trimming and J lost 5 bases, with 16 bases between them. This CDR3 is CASSKAGTLNNEQFF. Here the CDR3 DNA reads TGTGCCAGCAGCAAAGCCGGGACTCTTAACAATGAGCAGTTCTTC.

This clonotype was observed at least ten times. The V call is TRBV19, the J call TRBJ1-5; D is uncertain. Per germline, CDR1 LNHDA and CDR2 SQIVND (reference sequence). V dropped 7 bases and J dropped 0 bases, with 10 bases sitting between them. CDR3 size: 14 residues. This chain's CDR3 is CASTYRSSNQPQHF. In DNA, the CDR3 is TGTGCCAGTACCTATAGGAGTAGCAATCAGCCCCAGCATTTT.

This clonotype was picked up many times. The rearrangement joins TRBV29-1 to TRBJ2-5; D is unclear. Germline CDR1 is SQVTM and CDR2 is ANQGSEA. Trimming left V 0 bases short and J 3 bases short, with 8 bases between. The CDR3 totals 13 residues. This chain's CDR3 is CSVEEVSEETQYF. CDR3 sequence (DNA): TGCAGCGTTGAAGAGGTCAGCGAAGAGACCCAGTACTTC.

This rearrangement joins TRBV7-3 to TRBJ2-2; the D is unclear. V lost 5 bases and J 9 bases, leaving 22 bases between the germline ends. Germline assignment: CDR1 SGHTA and CDR2 FQGTGA. The CDR3 runs to 16 residues. The chain's CDR3 is CASSPQPGSEVRELFF. CDR3 nucleotide sequence: TGTGCCAGCAGCCCGCAGCCGGGTTCCGAAGTGAGGGAGCTGTTTTTT.

This clonotype was seen more than once but under ten times. V and J are TRBV20-1 and TRBJ2-7; D possibly corresponds to TRBD1 (5 bases). V shed 7 bases and J shed 0 bases, with 7 bases lying between them. The germline V gene has CDR1 DFQATT and CDR2 SNEGSKA (reference sequence). This CDR3 contains 11 residues. The CDR3 region is CSVDTSYEQYF. The CDR3 coding sequence is TGCAGTGTGGACACCTCCTACGAGCAGTACTTC.

As regards this clonotype: This could be a read error, since a much larger clone is one nucleotide away. The V call is TRBV5-1, the J call TRBJ2-1; TRBD2 matches 10 bases. Trimming took 0 bases from V and 2 from J; bases not matched to a gene: 17. The CDR3 sequence is 21 residues long. Germline loops: CDR1 SGHRS, CDR2 YFSETQ. This chain's CDR3 is CASSLAAPGLAPNSPYNEQFF. In nucleotides, the CDR3 is TGCGCCAGCAGCTTGGCCGCCCCGGGACTAGCGCCGAATAGCCCCTACAATGAGCAGTTCTTC.

This clonotype was picked up many times. The chain joins TRBV7-2 to TRBJ2-5; D may be TRBD1 or TRBD2 (5 bases each). Germline V gene lookup returns CDR1 SGHTA and CDR2 FQGNSA. The CDR3 has 14 amino acids. Between the trimmed V and J ends, which lost 5 bases and 2 bases, there was a span of 12 bases. The CDR3 nucleotides read TGTGCCAGCAGCGTACCGGGGCCTCAAGAGACCCAGTACTTC. Its protein product is CASSVPGPQETQYF.

V and J are TRBV6-1 and TRBJ2-3, with TRBD1 matching 9 bases. CDR1 and CDR2 from the germline V gene are MNHNS and SASEGT. V lost 1 base, J lost 3 bases, and 2 bases stayed unmatched. The CDR3 runs 15 residues. Written as DNA, the CDR3 is TGTGCCAGCAGTGAAGAGACAGGGGGAACAGATACGCAGTATTTT. Amino acids: CASSEETGGTDTQYF.

This clonotype was counted ten times or more. This sequence joins TRBV9 and TRBJ2-5, with D possibly being TRBD1 (6 bases). The V and J ends lost 3 bases and 1 base respectively, with 13 bases between them. CDR1 and CDR2 (germline): SGDLS, YYNGEE. The length of the CDR3 is 15 residues. Written as DNA, the CDR3 is TGTGCCAGCAGCGCGGACAGTGGGGCCCAAGAGACCCAGTACTTC. Protein product: CASSADSGAQETQYF.

This rearrangement joins TRBV19 to TRBJ1-6; no clear D. CDR3 size: 14 residues. CDR1 is LNHDA, CDR2 SQIVND, per germline (reference sequence). The germline V and J ends were trimmed by 9 bases and 2 bases, with 11 bases remaining between them. CDR3 sequence reads: CASWAGAYNSPLHF. CDR3 in DNA: TGTGCCAGCTGGGCCGGCGCCTATAATTCACCCCTCCACTTT.

This clonotype occurred many times. This chain joins TRBV28 and TRBJ1-5; D uncertain. The CDR3 is 12 residues long. CDR1 is MDHEN and CDR2 is SYDVKM in the germline V gene. The V and J ends lost 3 bases and 9 bases respectively, with 9 bases between them. CDR3 loop: CASSFPGRPQHF. The CDR3 nucleotides read TGTGCCAGCAGTTTCCCCGGGCGGCCCCAGCATTTT.

This clonotype was seen many times. CDR3 protein: CSARDARGFANIQYF. CDR3 sequence (DNA): TGCAGTGCTAGAGACGCTAGGGGGTTTGCAAACATTCAGTACTTC. The V gene is TRBV20-1, the J gene TRBJ2-4; weak D call: TRBD1 (6 bases). This CDR3 comprises 15 residues. CDR1 DFQATT and CDR2 SNEGSKA come from the germline V gene (reference sequence). V dropped 0 bases and J dropped 6 bases, with 15 bases sitting between them.

There are many counts of this clonotype. This sequence joins TRBV27 and TRBJ2-7; the match to TRBD1 covers 8 bases. The CDR3 is made up of 14 amino acids. Per the germline V gene, CDR1 is MNHEY and CDR2 is SMNVEV (reference sequence). Trimming at V came to 6 bases and at J to 0 bases, leaving 4 bases not matched to a gene. The CDR3 nucleotides read TGTGCCAGCAGCACCGGGACAGGCTCCTACGAGCAGTACTTC. It encodes CASSTGTGSYEQYF.

This clonotype was found many times. The rearrangement uses TRBV11-2 and TRBJ2-7, with D unresolved. CDR1 is SGHAT, CDR2 FQNNGV, per germline. The CDR3 has 15 residues. Trimming removed 1 base from V and 0 bases from J, with 10 bases in between. This CDR3 reads CASSLGFRSSYEQYF. Here the CDR3 DNA reads TGTGCCAGCAGCTTAGGGTTTCGGAGCTCCTACGAGCAGTACTTC.

This clonotype was recorded at least ten times. The rearrangement uses TRBV15 and TRBJ2-1; D unclear. CDR3 length equals 13 residues. The ends were cut back, 0 bases at V and 9 bases at J, with 9 bases in the middle. CDR1 is LNHNV, CDR2 YYDKDF, per germline (reference sequence). In DNA, the CDR3 is TGTGCCACCAGCAGAGATCTCGACTTTGAGCAGTTCTTC. It yields the protein CATSRDLDFEQFF. Together with reference TRBV15 and TRBJ2-1, the CDR3 gives the full variable domain: DAMVIQNPRYQVTQFGKPVTLSCSQTLNHNVMYWYQQKSSQAPKLLFHYYDKDFNNEADTPDNFQSRRPNTSFCFLDIRSPGLGDTAMYLCATSRDLDFEQFFGPGTRLTVL.

This clonotype has a count of ten or more. The chain employs TRBV5-1 and TRBJ2-1, with D perhaps TRBD1 (6 bases). There are 13 residues in the CDR3. CDR1 and CDR2 (germline): SGHRS, YFSETQ. V lost 0 bases and J lost 6, with 7 bases in between. The CDR3 DNA reads as TGCGCCAGCAGCTTGGGACAGGTCAATGAGCAGTTCTTC. This codes for CASSLGQVNEQFF.

This clonotype was seen only once. A much larger clone sits a single nucleotide away, making a read error possible. This chain links TRBV4-2 with TRBJ1-1, with D possibly TRBD1 on 6 matching bases. Germline CDR1 reads LGHNA; CDR2 reads YNFKEQ. The CDR3 extends over 15 amino acids. With 8 bases removed from V and 4 bases from J, the gap between germline ends came to 20 bases. This chain's CDR3 is CASGLSTGMVTEAFF. The CDR3 coding sequence is TGTGCCAGCGGCCTCTCTACAGGGATGGTCACTGAAGCTTTCTTT.

This clonotype was counted ten times or more. The chain employs TRBV12-3 or TRBV12-4 and TRBJ2-5, with a weak D call TRBD1 (6 bases). The germline V and J ends were trimmed by 3 bases and 4 bases, with 15 bases remaining between them. The CDR3 sequence is 15 residues long. CDR3 protein: CASSLVGQLLETQYF. In nucleotides, the CDR3 is TGTGCCAGCAGTTTGGTGGGACAATTGTTAGAGACCCAGTACTTC.

This clonotype was seen many times. The gene calls are TRBV28 and TRBJ2-2; TRBD2 might be the D (6 bases). V was trimmed by 0 bases and J by 5 bases, leaving 7 bases between them. Germline CDR1 MDHEN, CDR2 SYDVKM. The CDR3 is 14 amino acids. The CDR3, as DNA: TGTGCCAGCAGTTTATGGGAGGGAACCGGGGAGCTGTTTTTT. Protein sequence: CASSLWEGTGELFF.

This clonotype has a count of ten or more. This chain links TRBV6-1 with TRBJ1-5; 9 bases fit TRBD1. The length of the CDR3 is 18 residues. Germline lookup yields CDR1 MNHNS and CDR2 SASEGT. Trimming cost V 7 bases and J 7 bases; bases outside gene matches: 20. The CDR3 DNA is TGTGCCAGCAAGATATCCCCACACACAGGGGGCTTAGGGCAGCCCCAGCATTTT. This encodes CASKISPHTGGLGQPQHF.

This clonotype has ten or more counts. CDR3 sequence reads: CASSLIRFGNQPQHF. CDR3 nucleotide sequence: TGTGCCAGCAGTTTAATCAGGTTTGGCAATCAGCCCCAGCATTTT. This chain joins TRBV28 and TRBJ1-5, with D uncertain. Trimming removed 2 bases at V and 2 bases at J, with 10 bases between. This CDR3 region has 15 residues. Germline V CDR1 and CDR2: MDHEN, SYDVKM.

This clonotype was seen repeatedly, ten times or more. CDR3 coding DNA: TGTGCCAGCAGTTTATTAACAGGGGGCGGCGGGGAGCTGTTTTTT. Protein: CASSLLTGGGGELFF. This chain links TRBV28 with TRBJ2-2; 9 bases fit TRBD1. This CDR3 is built from 15 residues. Germline V gene sequence: CDR1 MDHEN, CDR2 SYDVKM. The V and J ends lost 1 base and 7 bases, in that order; junction bases with no gene match: 4.

Ten or more counts support this clonotype. The chain recombines TRBV7-9 with TRBJ1-4; TRBD1 matches 7 bases. The V gene's germline CDR1 is SEHNR and CDR2 FQNEAQ (reference sequence). The J segment lost 2 bases and the V segment lost 6 bases, leaving 6 bases of the junction unmatched. The CDR3 contains 15 residues. CDR3 DNA: TGTGCCAGCAGGCCCCGGGGACAGACTAATGAAAAACTGTTTTTT. This translates into CASRPRGQTNEKLFF. The full variable domain, its missing parts supplied by reference TRBV7-9 and TRBJ1-4, is DTGVSQNPRHKITKRGQNVTFRCDPISEHNRLYWYRQTLGQGPEFLTYFQNEAQLEKSRLLSDRFSAERPKGSFSTLEIQRTEQGDSAMYLCASRPRGQTNEKLFFGSGTQLSVL.